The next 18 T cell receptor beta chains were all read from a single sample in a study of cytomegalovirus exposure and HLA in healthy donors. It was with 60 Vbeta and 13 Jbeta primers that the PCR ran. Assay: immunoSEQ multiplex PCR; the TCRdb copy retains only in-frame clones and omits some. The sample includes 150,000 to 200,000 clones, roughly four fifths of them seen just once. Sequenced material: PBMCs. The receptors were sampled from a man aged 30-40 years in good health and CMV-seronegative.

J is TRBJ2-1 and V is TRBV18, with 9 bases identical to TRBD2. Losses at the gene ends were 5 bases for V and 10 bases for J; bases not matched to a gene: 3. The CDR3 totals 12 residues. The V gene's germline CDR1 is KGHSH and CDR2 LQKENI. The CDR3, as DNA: TGTGCCAGCTCAGTTAGCGGGAGAGAGCAGTTCTTC. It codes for CASSVSGREQFF.

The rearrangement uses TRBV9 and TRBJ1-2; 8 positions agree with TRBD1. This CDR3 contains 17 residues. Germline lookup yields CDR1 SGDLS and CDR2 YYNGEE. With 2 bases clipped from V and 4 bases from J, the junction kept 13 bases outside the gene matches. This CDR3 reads CASSVLASGGAVYGYTF. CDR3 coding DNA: TGTGCCAGCAGCGTTTTGGCCTCAGGGGGCGCGGTCTATGGCTACACCTTC.

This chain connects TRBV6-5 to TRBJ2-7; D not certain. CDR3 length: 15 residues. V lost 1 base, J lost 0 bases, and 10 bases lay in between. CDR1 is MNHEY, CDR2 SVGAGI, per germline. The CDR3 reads CASSYLSGTSYEQYF. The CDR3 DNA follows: TGTGCCAGCAGTTACTTGTCAGGAACCTCCTACGAGCAGTACTTC.

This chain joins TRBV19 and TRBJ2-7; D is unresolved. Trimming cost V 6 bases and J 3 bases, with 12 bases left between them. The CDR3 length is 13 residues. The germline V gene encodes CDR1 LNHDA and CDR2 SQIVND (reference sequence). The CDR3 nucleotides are TGTGCCAGTAGCTCGTATATCAGCTACGAGCAGTACTTC. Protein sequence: CASSSYISYEQYF.

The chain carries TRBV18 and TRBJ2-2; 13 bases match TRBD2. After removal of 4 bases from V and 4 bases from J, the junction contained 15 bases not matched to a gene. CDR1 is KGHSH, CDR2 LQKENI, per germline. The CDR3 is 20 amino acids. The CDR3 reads CASSLWTSGSLFAGTGELFF. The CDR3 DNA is TGTGCCAGCTCACTCTGGACTAGCGGGAGTCTATTCGCGGGCACCGGGGAGCTGTTTTTT.

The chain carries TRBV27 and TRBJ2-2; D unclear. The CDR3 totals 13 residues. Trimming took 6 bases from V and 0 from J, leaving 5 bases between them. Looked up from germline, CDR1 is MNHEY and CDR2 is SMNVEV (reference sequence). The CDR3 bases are TGTGCCAGCAGAGTAGCGAACACCGGGGAGCTGTTTTTT. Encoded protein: CASRVANTGELFF.

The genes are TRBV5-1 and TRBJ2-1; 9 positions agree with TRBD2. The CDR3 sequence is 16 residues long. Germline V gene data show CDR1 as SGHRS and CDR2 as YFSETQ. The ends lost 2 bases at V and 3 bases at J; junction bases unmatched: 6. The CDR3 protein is CASSLNSGSVYNEQFF. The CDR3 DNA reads TGCGCCAGCAGCTTAAATAGCGGGAGTGTCTACAATGAGCAGTTCTTC.

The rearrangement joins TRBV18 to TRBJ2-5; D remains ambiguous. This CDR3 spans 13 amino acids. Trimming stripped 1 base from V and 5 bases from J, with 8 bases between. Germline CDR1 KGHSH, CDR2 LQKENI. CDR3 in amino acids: CASSPLPSETQYF. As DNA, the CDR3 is TGTGCCAGCTCACCACTCCCAAGCGAGACCCAGTACTTC.

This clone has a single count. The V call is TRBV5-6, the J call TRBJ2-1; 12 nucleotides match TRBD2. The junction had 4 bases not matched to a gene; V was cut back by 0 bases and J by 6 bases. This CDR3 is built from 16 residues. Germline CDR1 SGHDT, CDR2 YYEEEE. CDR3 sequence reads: CASSLASGRASNEQFF. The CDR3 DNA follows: TGTGCCAGCAGCTTGGCTAGCGGGAGGGCAAGCAATGAGCAGTTCTTC.

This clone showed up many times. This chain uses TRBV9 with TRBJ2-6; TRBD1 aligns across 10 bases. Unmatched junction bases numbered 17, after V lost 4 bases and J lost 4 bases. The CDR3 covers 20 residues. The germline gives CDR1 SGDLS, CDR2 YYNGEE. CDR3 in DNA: TGTGCCAGCAGCCCAAGGGGGACAGGGGAGGTCTGGGCCGGGGCCAACGTCCTGACTTTC. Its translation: CASSPRGTGEVWAGANVLTF. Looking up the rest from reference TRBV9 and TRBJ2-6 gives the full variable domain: DSGVTQTPKHLITATGQRVTLRCSPRSGDLSVYWYQQSLDQGLQFLIQYYNGEERAKGNILERFSAQQFPDLHSELNLSSLELGDSALYFCASSPRGTGEVWAGANVLTFGAGSRLTVL.

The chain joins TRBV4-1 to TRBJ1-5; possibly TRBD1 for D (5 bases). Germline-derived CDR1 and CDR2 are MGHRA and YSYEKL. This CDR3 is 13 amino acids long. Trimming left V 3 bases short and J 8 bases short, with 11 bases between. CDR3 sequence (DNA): TGCGCCAGCAGCCACCTAATCAGGGAGCCCCAGCATTTT. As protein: CASSHLIREPQHF.

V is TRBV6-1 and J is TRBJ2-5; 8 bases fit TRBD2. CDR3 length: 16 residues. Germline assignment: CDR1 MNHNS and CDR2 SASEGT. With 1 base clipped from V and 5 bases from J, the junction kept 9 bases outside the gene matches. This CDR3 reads CASSEGVLAGLETQYF. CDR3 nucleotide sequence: TGTGCCAGCAGTGAAGGGGTGCTAGCGGGTCTGGAGACCCAGTACTTC.

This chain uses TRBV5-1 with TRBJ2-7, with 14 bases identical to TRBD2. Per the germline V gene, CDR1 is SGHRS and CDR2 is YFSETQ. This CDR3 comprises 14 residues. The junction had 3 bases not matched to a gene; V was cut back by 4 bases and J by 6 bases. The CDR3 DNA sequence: TGCGCCAGCAGCGGGACTAGCGGGAGCTCCGAGCAGTACTTC. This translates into CASSGTSGSSEQYF.

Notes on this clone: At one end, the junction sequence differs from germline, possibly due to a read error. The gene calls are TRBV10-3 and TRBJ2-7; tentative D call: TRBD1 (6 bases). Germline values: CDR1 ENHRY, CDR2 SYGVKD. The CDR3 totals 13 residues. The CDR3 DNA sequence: TGTGCCACCCCTTCGTGGGGGCCCAACGAACAGTACTTC. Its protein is CATPSWGPNEQYF.

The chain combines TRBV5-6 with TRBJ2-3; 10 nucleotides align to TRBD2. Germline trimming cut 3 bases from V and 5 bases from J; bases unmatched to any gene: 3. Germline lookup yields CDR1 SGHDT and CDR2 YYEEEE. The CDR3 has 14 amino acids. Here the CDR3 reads CASSSSGRRDTQYF. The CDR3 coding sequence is TGTGCCAGCAGCTCTAGCGGGAGACGAGATACGCAGTATTTT.

The CDR3 region has the DNA TGTGCCAGCAGCCACGTACAGGGGGCCCTTTTCTCCGAGCAGTACTTC. Translation: CASSHVQGALFSEQYF. V usage is TRBV14 and J usage is TRBJ2-7; 9 positions agree with TRBD1. V trimming: 3 bases; J trimming: 6 bases; junction bases outside the gene matches: 12. The V gene's germline CDR1 is SGHDN and CDR2 FVKESK. The CDR3 loop spans 16 amino acids.

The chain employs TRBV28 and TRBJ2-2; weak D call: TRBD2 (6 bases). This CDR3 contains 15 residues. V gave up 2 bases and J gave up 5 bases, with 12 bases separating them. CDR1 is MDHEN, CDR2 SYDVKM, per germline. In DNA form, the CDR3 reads TGTGCCAGCAGTTTAGTAGCGGTGTTGACCGGGGAGCTGTTTTTT. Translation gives CASSLVAVLTGELFF. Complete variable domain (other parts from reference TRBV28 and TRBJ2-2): DVKVTQSSRYLVKRTGEKVFLECVQDMDHENMFWYRQDPGLGLRLIYFSYDVKMKEKGDIPEGYSVSREKKERFSLILESASTNQTSMYLCASSLVAVLTGELFFGEGSRLTVL.

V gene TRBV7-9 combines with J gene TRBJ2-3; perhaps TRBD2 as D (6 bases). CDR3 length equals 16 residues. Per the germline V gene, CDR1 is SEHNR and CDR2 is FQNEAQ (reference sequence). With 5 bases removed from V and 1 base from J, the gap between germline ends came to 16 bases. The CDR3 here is CASSPMGGGGTDTQYF. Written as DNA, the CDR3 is TGTGCCAGCAGCCCCATGGGAGGCGGGGGCACAGATACGCAGTATTTT.